The 9 T cell receptor beta chains below were found in one sample sequenced in a study of blood T cell repertoires in COVID-19. This table comes from immunoSEQ multiplex PCR, and its TCRdb copy is limited to in-frame clones, with some not included. The sample carries some 350,000 clones, around 91% recorded once. Sequenced input: peripheral blood. Receptors originate from a woman aged 18-30 years who had recovered from COVID-19.

This clone was detected once. The J gene is TRBJ2-3, the V gene TRBV7-9, with a tentative D call TRBD1 (6 bases). This CDR3 has 17 amino acids. Trimming cost V 1 base and J 0 bases, with 14 bases left between them. Germline CDR1 reads SEHNR; CDR2 reads FQNEAQ (reference sequence). CDR3 sequence: CASSLGTGTYSTDTQYF. CDR3 coding DNA: TGTGCCAGCAGCTTAGGAACCGGGACATATAGCACAGATACGCAGTATTTT.

This chain links TRBV6-2 or TRBV6-3 with TRBJ1-2; 7 bases align to TRBD1. Trimming at V came to 6 bases and at J to 1 base, leaving 17 bases not matched to a gene. Germline lookup yields CDR1 MNHEY and CDR2 SVGEGT. The CDR3 totals 18 residues. In nucleotides, the CDR3 is TGTGCCAGCAGCCCTACTGCCACAGGGGCAGGACTTAACTATGGCTACACCTTC. Amino acids: CASSPTATGAGLNYGYTF.

This chain uses TRBV6-2 or TRBV6-3 with TRBJ2-7, with D perhaps TRBD2 (6 bases). V was trimmed by 5 bases and J by 9 bases, leaving 20 bases between them. The CDR3 sequence is 14 residues long. CDR1 is MNHEY and CDR2 is SVGEGT in the germline V gene. CDR3 DNA: TGTGCCAGCAGTCCCCGTGGGACTTTCGAGGGGCAGTACGTC. Encoded protein: CASSPRGTFEGQYV.

This rearrangement joins TRBV5-6 to TRBJ2-1, with a tentative D call TRBD1 (5 bases). The length of the CDR3 is 16 residues. The V gene's germline CDR1 is SGHDT and CDR2 YYEEEE. The V end was cut by 4 bases, the J end by 0 bases, with 14 bases between. The DNA of the CDR3 is TGTGCCAGCAGCCCCCGAAGGGGAAGCTCCTACAATGAGCAGTTCTTC. Its protein is CASSPRRGSSYNEQFF.

This chain links TRBV11-3 with TRBJ1-2; a possible D gene is TRBD1 (5 bases). Germline V gene lookup returns CDR1 SGHNT and CDR2 YENEEA. Trimming cost V 3 bases and J 4 bases, with 12 bases left between them. CDR3 length: 14 residues. The CDR3 bases are TGTGCCAGCAGCTTCACAGGAGTATCCTATGGCTACACCTTC. Its translation: CASSFTGVSYGYTF.

The chain uses TRBV5-4 and TRBJ2-1; 8 nucleotides line up with TRBD2. J lost 0 bases, V lost 4 bases, and 12 bases had no gene match. CDR3 size: 18 residues. Germline V gives CDR1 SGHNT, CDR2 YYREEE (reference sequence). The CDR3 is CASSPFAGGPSSYNEQFF. Written as DNA, the CDR3 is TGTGCCAGCAGCCCCTTCGCGGGAGGCCCAAGCTCCTACAATGAGCAGTTCTTC.

This sequence joins TRBV6-1 and TRBJ1-2, with TRBD1 matching 7 bases. The V gene's germline CDR1 is MNHNS and CDR2 SASEGT. The CDR3 runs to 15 residues. V shed 2 bases, J shed 8 bases, and the junction held 11 bases outside the gene matches. CDR3 DNA sequence: TGTGCCAGCAGTGAAAGACAGGGTCGCCTGGAAGGCTACACCTTC. Amino acid sequence: CASSERQGRLEGYTF.

The chain joins TRBV5-4 to TRBJ2-1; 12 bases agree with TRBD2. V trimming: 0 bases; J trimming: 4 bases; junction bases outside the gene matches: 5. This CDR3 spans 17 amino acids. CDR1 SGHNT and CDR2 YYREEE come from the germline V gene (reference sequence). CDR3 in DNA: TGTGCCAGCAGCTTGGGAAGGACTAGCGGGGCGTACAATGAGCAGTTCTTC. Protein: CASSLGRTSGAYNEQFF.

The rearrangement joins TRBV2 to TRBJ2-3; 8 bases map to TRBD1. The CDR3 runs to 16 residues. V dropped 6 bases and J dropped 4; count of bases not matched to a gene: 12. The germline gives CDR1 SNHLY, CDR2 FYNNEI. The CDR3 coding sequence is TGTGCCAGCAGATCTCCCAGGGGGCTTAGTTCAGATACGCAGTATTTT. Translated, it gives CASRSPRGLSSDTQYF.